The present entry profiles one T cell receptor beta chain with its context. This clonotype has a handful of counts. The antigen it binds to is not known. There are no base qualities to consult, and no much larger clone falls within one base. CDR1 and CDR2 were assigned from the germline V gene (reference sequence) as LNHNV and YYDKDF. Relative to germline, V is missing 3 bases and J is missing 4 bases, with 9 bases of the junction outside any gene match. The CDR3 spans 15 residues, from the cysteine through the phenylalanine. Only the CDR3 DNA is retained, 45 bases long and in frame from the first base. The entry originates in a study of identical twins (dated by TCRdb to 2015 to 2016). In terms of the full investigation: To test whether fetal clonotypes persist, the study used deep sequencing on TCR alpha and beta repertoires from monozygotic twins, unrelated adults of various ages, and cord blood. Replicate twin experiments were performed at different times using different library preparation protocols to rule out contamination. Points the paper makes about the study in general: Zero-insertion analyses could be partly confounded by invariant T cells such as MAIT and iNKT, although diverse VJ usage argued against such confounding for most clonotypes. Because the same donors could not be followed over many years, the conclusions depended on cross-sectional statistical analysis. Fewer insertions were carried by abundant cord blood beta clonotypes, a similar but weaker trend appeared in young adult naive repertoires, and no such trend appeared in memory repertoires. Compared with coincidental sharing between unrelated individuals, out-of-frame TCR alpha sequences shared between twins had an excess of sequences with low generation probability. A weaker excess of twin sharing was found in beta out-of-frame sequences because the signal-to-noise ratio was lowered by fewer shared sequences. In monozygotic twins, out-of-frame TCR alpha sharing was systematically underestimated by recombination models, although the models agreed with sharing between unrelated individuals.

Every donor in the study was a healthy Caucasian. Three pairs of female monozygotic twins, all aged roughly 18 to 29 years, made up the twin cohort. Positive isolation kits from Invitrogen were used to isolate CD4+ and CD8+ T cell populations. Receptors were amplified or captured by 5' RACE. Sequencing was performed on an Illumina HiSeq 2000. A universal primer binding site was added through template switching, and the final cDNA carried a unique molecular identifier so that TCR cDNA molecules could be counted accurately. Specific primers in the conserved constant-segment region were used to synthesize first-strand cDNA for TCR alpha and beta chains. To control for contamination, each cDNA library was double barcoded with a SMART-Mk sample barcode plus Illumina barcodes. TruSeq adapter sequences and Illumina sample barcodes were added in two successive PCR steps. Sequencing of the TCR alpha and beta cDNA libraries was done on the Illumina HiSeq platform using custom primers. As for how the authors treated the data: Unique molecular identifiers were extracted from raw reads with MiGEC, and CDR3 positions were determined with MiXCR. Recombination models were inferred per individual with the repgenHMM and IGoR tools using an EM algorithm. The analysis of shared clonotypes was done with the tcR package in R, with sharing normalized by the product of cloneset sizes. To study raw recombination without the effects of thymic and clonal selection, out-of-frame nonproductive sequences were analyzed. TCRdb passed the public sequencing reads through fastp at Q25 and MiXCR, retaining productive beta sequences. Rows merge per CDR3 protein into single entries with the most common DNA and genes. These V and J calls originate from TCRdb's pipeline instead of the authors' own analysis. For this sample the table gives 500,000 or so distinct CDR3 sequences, of which more than 13% were detected only once. Of the sample, about 0.97% is held by the ten largest clones.

The same sample was also used in a study of yellow fever vaccine responses in identical twins. Drawing on the second study: According to the authors, the vaccine-induced T cell response in identical twins seemed to be partly convergent and partly specific to each individual. The study precisely tracked vaccine-responding T cell clones in identical twins.

Recombination connected TRBV15 to TRBJ2-7, with 7 junctional bases fitting TRBD1. The sequencing input was CD4+ T cells sorted from blood. The origin of this receptor is a young woman in good health. This receptor has the CDR3 CATSSGQGVQYEQYF. In nucleotides, the sequence is TGTGCCACCAGCAGCGGGCAGGGGGTTCAATACGAGCAGTACTTC. When the CDR3 is completed using the reference TRBV15 and TRBJ2-7 genes on either side, the full variable domain is DAMVIQNPRYQVTQFGKPVTLSCSQTLNHNVMYWYQQKSSQAPKLLFHYYDKDFNNEADTPDNFQSRRPNTSFCFLDIRSPGLGDTAMYLCATSSGQGVQYEQYFGPGTRLTVT.